This T cell receptor (beta chain) was sequenced for a study of T cell changes during pregnancy in multiple sclerosis. Profiling relied on immunoSEQ multiplex PCR, and the TCRdb table lists in-frame clones only, not all of them. The sample holds under 80,000 clones, roughly 92% seen once. Germline loops: CDR1 SGHAT, CDR2 FQNNGV. This CDR3 comprises 17 residues. Trimming removed 8 bases from V and 1 base from J; junction bases left unmatched: 12. The chain employs TRBV11-2 and TRBJ2-3, with 10 positions matching TRBD1. The specimen was peripheral blood, collected after pregnancy. The clonotype originates from a female donor in good health, enrolled as a control in a pregnancy study. The CDR3 spells CASHDRGREQGTDTQYF. CDR3 nucleotide sequence: TGTGCCAGCCATGACAGGGGGCGAGAGCAGGGCACAGATACGCAGTATTTT.